The following is a T cell receptor beta chain sequence with its context. Its antigen is unidentified. Profiled with immunoSEQ multiplex PCR; TCRdb holds only in-frame clones, not every one. The profile shows tens of thousands of clones, approximately 92% of them singletons. This specimen comes from a study of lymphopenia after photon versus proton radiotherapy. Points from the study as a whole: Proton therapy kept repertoires fairly stable, unlike photons, which gained effector/memory cells.

The clonotype comes from a woman aged 70-85 years with pancreatic cancer. Some clones in this sample may be carry-over from other donors' samples. This material consisted of peripheral blood, taken from a patient treated with proton-based radiotherapy.

CDR3 in amino acids: CASSQEQGVDYGYTF. The DNA of the CDR3 is TGTGCCAGCAGCCAAGAACAGGGGGTCGACTATGGCTACACCTTC. The chain employs TRBV4-2 and TRBJ1-2; 8 bases are a match to TRBD1. CDR1 is LGHNA, CDR2 YNFKEQ, per germline. Losses at the gene ends were 0 bases for V and 3 bases for J; bases not matched to a gene: 3. The CDR3 totals 15 residues.